This T cell receptor (beta chain) was identified during a study of blood T cell repertoires in COVID-19. Only in-frame clones appear in the TCRdb table, and some are missing; sequencing was by immunoSEQ multiplex PCR. The data show around 380,000 clones, about four fifths seen once. This CDR3 comprises 15 residues. With 1 base removed from V and 11 bases from J, the gap between germline ends came to 20 bases. Germline CDR1 SNHLY, CDR2 FYNNEI. This clone was observed a few times. The gene calls are TRBV2 and TRBJ1-1, with D possibly matching TRBD1 (6 bases). The sequencing sample was made of peripheral blood. The TCR was taken from a human donor with acute or convalescent COVID-19. The donor label of this sample is uncertain. This CDR3 is CASSEEETTGQGAFF. CDR3 in DNA: TGTGCCAGCAGTGAAGAAGAGACTACAGGGCAGGGCGCTTTCTTT.